The clone carrying this TCR beta chain was seen at least ten times. This sample was taken from a study of T cell repertoires in cytomegalovirus infection. The CDR3 runs to 15 residues. The junction had 7 bases not matched to a gene; V was cut back by 4 bases and J by 5 bases. TCRdb reanalysed the reads using MiXCR and keeps one entry per CDR3 protein. The sample shows hundreds of thousands of distinct CDR3 sequences, roughly a sixth of them seen only once. This chain joins TRBV12-3 or TRBV12-4 and TRBJ2-1; 8 bases map to TRBD1. Sequencing input: PBMCs. The sequence was obtained from a human donor in good health (CMV status not recorded). Some clones in this sample may be carry-over from other donors' samples. CDR3 in amino acids: CASSSRQGRHNEQFF. The CDR3 DNA is TGTGCCAGCAGTTCCCGACAGGGGCGGCACAATGAGCAGTTCTTC.